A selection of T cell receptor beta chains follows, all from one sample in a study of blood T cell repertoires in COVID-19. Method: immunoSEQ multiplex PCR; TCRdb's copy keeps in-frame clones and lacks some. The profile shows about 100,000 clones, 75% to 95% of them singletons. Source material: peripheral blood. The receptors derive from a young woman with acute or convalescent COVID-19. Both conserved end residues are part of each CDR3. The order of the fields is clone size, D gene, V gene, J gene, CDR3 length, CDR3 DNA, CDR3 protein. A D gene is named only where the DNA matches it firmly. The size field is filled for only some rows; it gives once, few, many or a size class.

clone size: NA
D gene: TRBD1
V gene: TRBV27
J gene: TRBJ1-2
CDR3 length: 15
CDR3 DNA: TGTGCCAGCAGCCGAACAGGGGGCGGACCTAGAGGCTACACCTTC
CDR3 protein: CASSRTGGGPRGYTF

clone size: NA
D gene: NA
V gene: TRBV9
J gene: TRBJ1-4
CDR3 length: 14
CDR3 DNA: TGTGCCAGCAGCGCTACAGGGTATAATGAAAAACTGTTTTTT
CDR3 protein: CASSATGYNEKLFF

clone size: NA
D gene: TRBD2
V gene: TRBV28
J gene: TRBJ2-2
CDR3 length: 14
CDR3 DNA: TGTGCCAGCTATTACCGGGGGGGAACCGGGGAGCTGTTTTTT
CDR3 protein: CASYYRGGTGELFF

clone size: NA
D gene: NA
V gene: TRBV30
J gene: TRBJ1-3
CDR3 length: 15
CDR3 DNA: TGTGCCTGGAGTTTACCAGGCAACTCTGGAAACACCATATATTTT
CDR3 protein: CAWSLPGNSGNTIYF

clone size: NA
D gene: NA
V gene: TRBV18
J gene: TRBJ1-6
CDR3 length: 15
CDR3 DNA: TGTGCCAGCTCTCCCGACGGACAGAGTAATTCACCCCTCCACTTT
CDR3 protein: CASSPDGQSNSPLHF

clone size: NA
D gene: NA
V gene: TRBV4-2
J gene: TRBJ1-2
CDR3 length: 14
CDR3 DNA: TGTGCCAGCAGCCACCAGGACAGAACATATGGCTACACCTTC
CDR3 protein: CASSHQDRTYGYTF

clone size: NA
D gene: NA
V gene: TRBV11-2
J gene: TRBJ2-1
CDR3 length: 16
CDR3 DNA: TGTGCCAGCAGCTTAGGGGGGCTAGCGGCCTACAATGAGCAGTTCTTC
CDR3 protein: CASSLGGLAAYNEQFF

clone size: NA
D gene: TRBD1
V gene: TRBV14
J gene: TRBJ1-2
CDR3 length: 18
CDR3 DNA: TGTGCCAGCAGCCGAGATGACCCCGGGACAGGGGGAAGCTATGGCTACACCTTC
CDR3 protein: CASSRDDPGTGGSYGYTF

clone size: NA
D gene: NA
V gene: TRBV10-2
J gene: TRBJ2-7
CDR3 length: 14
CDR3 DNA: TGCGCCAGCCGTGGAGGACTCCCTACCTACGAGCAGTACTTC
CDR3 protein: CASRGGLPTYEQYF

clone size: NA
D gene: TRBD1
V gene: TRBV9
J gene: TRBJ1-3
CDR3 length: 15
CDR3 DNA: TGTGCCAGCAGCCAGGGACAGGGAAGTGGAAACACCATATATTTT
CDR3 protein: CASSQGQGSGNTIYF

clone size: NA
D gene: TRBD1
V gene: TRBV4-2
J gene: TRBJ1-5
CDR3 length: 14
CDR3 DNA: TGTGCCAGCAGCCAAGTGACAGGGACTCAGCCCCAGCATTTT
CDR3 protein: CASSQVTGTQPQHF

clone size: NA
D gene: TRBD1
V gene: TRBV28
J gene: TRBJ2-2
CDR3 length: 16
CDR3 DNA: TGTGCCAGCAGTTATATTCAGGGGGCCAACACCGGGGAGCTGTTTTTT
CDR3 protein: CASSYIQGANTGELFF

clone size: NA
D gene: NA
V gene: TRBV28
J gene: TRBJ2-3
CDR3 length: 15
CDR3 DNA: TGTGCCAGCAGTTTTTGGCAGGCTAGCCGCCATACGCAGTATTTT
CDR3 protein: CASSFWQASRHTQYF

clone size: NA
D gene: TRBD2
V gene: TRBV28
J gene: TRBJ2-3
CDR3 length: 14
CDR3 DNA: TGTGCCAGCAGTTTTAGCGGGAGGGCAGATACGCAGTATTTT
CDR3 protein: CASSFSGRADTQYF

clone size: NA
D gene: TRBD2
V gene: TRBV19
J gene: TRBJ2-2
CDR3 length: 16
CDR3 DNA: TGTGCCAGTAGTAAAGCGGGAGCCCGGTCCACCGGGGAGCTGTTTTTT
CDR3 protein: CASSKAGARSTGELFF

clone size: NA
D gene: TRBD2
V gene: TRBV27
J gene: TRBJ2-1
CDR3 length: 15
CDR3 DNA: TGTGCCAGCCCCGGGACTAGCGATTTTTATGGTGAGCAGTTCTTC
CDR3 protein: CASPGTSDFYGEQFF

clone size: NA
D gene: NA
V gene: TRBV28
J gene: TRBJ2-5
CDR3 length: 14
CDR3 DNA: TGTGCCAGCAGTTTCAGGTTGGGAGGAGAGACCCAGTACTTC
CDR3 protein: CASSFRLGGETQYF

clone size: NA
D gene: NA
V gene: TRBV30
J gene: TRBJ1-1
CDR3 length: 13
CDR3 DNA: TGTGCCTGGAGGTGGCTCATGAACACTGAAGCTTTCTTT
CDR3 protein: CAWRWLMNTEAFF

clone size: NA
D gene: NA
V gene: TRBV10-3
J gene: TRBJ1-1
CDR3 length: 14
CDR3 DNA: TGTGCCATCAGTGAGTCTCTTACAGGCACTGAAGCTTTCTTT
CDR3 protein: CAISESLTGTEAFF

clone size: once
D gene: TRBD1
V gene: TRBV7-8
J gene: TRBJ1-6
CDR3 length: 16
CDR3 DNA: TGTGCCAGCAGCTTAGTTGTACGACAGGGGAGTTCACCCCTCCACTTT
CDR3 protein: CASSLVVRQGSSPLHF

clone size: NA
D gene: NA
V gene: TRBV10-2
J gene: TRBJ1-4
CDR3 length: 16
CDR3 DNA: TGCGCCAGCGTTACTTTTAAGGAGGGGAATAATGAAAAACTGTTTTTT
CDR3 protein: CASVTFKEGNNEKLFF

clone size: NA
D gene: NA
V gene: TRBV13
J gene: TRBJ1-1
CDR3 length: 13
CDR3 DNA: TGTGCCAGCAGCCCGGGCGGGGGCCGTGAAGCTTTCTTT
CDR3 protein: CASSPGGGREAFF

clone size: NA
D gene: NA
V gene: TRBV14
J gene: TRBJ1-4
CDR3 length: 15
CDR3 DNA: TGTGCCAGCAGAAGTAGCAGATCAACTAATGAAAAACTGTTTTTT
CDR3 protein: CASRSSRSTNEKLFF

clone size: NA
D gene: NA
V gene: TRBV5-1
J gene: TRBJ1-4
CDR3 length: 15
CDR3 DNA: TGCGCCAGCAGCTTCGAGTCAGGGGCGGGTGAAAAACTGTTTTTT
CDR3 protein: CASSFESGAGEKLFF

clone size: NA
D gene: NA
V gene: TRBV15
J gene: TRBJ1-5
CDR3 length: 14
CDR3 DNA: TGTGCCACCAGCAGAGGAGGAACGAATCAGCCCCAGCATTTT
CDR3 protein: CATSRGGTNQPQHF

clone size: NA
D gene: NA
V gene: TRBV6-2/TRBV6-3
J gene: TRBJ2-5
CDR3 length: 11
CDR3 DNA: TGTGCCAGCAGTTACGGAGGGGCCCAGTACTTC
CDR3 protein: CASSYGGAQYF

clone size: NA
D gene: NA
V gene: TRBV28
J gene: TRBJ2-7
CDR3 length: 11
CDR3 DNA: TGTGCCAGCAGTTCGGAGTACGAGCAGTACTTC
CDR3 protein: CASSSEYEQYF

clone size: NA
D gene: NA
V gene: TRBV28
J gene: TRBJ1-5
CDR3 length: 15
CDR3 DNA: TGTGCCAGCAGTTTATTCCGGACAGCCTTCCAGCCCCAGCATTTT
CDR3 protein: CASSLFRTAFQPQHF

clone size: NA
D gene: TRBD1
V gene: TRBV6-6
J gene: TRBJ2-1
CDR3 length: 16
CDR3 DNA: TGTGCCAGCAGTTACGGACAGGGGGCAAGATACAATGAGCAGTTCTTC
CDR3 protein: CASSYGQGARYNEQFF

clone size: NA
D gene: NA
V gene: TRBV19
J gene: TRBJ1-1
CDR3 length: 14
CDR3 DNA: TGTGCCAGTAGTACTGGGCAGACGAACACTGAAGCTTTCTTT
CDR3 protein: CASSTGQTNTEAFF

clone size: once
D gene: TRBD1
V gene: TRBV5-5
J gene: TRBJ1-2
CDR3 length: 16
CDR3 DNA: TGTGCCAGCAGCTTGGCCCCCGGACAGGGGATCGGGGGCTACACCTTC
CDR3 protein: CASSLAPGQGIGGYTF

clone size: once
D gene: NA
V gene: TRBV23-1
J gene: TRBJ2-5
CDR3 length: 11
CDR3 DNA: TGCGCCAGCAGTCCCTTAGGGGGCCAGTACTTC
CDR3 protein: CASSPLGGQYF

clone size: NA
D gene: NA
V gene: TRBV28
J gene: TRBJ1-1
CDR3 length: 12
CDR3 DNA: TGTGCCAGCAGGGAGGGGAACACTGAAGCTTTCTTT
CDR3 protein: CASREGNTEAFF

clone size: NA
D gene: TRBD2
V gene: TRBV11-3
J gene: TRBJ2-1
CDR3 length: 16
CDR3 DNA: TGTGCCAGCAGCTCCTCCGGGACTAGCGGAGACAATGAGCAGTTCTTC
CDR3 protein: CASSSSGTSGDNEQFF

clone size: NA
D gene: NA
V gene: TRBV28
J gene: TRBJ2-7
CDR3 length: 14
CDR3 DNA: TGTGCCAGCAGAGAGGTCTCAGCCGCCCACGAGCAGTACTTC
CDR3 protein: CASREVSAAHEQYF

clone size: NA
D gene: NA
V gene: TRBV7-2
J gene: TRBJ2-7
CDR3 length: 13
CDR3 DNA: TGTGCCAGCAGCTTAGTTCCTGAGGCAGAGCAGTACTTC
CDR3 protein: CASSLVPEAEQYF

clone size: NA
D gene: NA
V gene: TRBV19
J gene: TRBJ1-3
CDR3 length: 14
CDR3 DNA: TGTGCCAGTAGTATCGGGAACTCTGGAAACACCATATATTTT
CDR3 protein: CASSIGNSGNTIYF

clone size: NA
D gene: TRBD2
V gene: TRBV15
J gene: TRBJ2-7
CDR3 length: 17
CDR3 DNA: TGTGCCACCAGCTCAAGCTTCGGGAGGGAAGCAAACTACGAGCAGTACTTC
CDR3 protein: CATSSSFGREANYEQYF

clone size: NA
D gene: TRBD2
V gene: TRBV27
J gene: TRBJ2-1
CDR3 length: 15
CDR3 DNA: TGTGCCAGCAGTTTCTCTCCCGATCGGGGGGATGAGCAGTTCTTC
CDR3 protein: CASSFSPDRGDEQFF

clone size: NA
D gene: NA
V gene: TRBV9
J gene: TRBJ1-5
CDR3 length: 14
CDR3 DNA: TGTGCCAGCAGCGTTTCAGGTAGCAATCAGCCCCAGCATTTT
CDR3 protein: CASSVSGSNQPQHF

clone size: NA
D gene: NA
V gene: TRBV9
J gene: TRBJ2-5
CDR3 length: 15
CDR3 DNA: TGTGCCAGCAGCGCCCTCCAGGGCCCCCTTGAGACCCAGTACTTC
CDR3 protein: CASSALQGPLETQYF

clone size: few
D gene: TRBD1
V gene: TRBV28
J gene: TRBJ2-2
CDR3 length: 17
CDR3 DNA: TGTGCCAGCAGTTTATGGACAGGGGGCTTGAACACCGGGGAGCTGTTTTTT
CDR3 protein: CASSLWTGGLNTGELFF

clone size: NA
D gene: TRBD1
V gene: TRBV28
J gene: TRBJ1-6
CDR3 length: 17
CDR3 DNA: TGTGCCAGCAGCCCGCCTCCGGACAGGCTCTATAATTCACCCCTCCACTTT
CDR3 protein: CASSPPPDRLYNSPLHF

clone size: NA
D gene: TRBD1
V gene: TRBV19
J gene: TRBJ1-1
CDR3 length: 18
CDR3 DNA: TGTGCCAGTAGTAAGCGGACAGGGGGTTCCAAAATGAACACTGAAGCTTTCTTT
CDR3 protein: CASSKRTGGSKMNTEAFF

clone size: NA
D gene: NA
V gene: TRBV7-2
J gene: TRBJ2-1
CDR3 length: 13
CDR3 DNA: TGTGCCAGCAGATACCGTCTAGCGATTAAGCAGTTCTTC
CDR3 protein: CASRYRLAIKQFF

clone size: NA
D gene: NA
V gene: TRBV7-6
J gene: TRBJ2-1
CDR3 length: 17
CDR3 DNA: TGTGCCAGCAGCTCCGTCCGACCTAGCACTTTGGGGAATGAGCAGTTCTTC
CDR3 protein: CASSSVRPSTLGNEQFF

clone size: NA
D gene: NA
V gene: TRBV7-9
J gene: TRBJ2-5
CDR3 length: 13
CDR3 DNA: TGTGCCAGCAGCTTAGTTCCTCGGGAGACCCAGTACTTC
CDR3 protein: CASSLVPRETQYF

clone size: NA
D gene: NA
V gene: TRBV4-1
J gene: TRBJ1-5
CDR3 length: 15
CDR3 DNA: TGCGCCAGCAGCCAAATCGCGGTTAGCAATCAGCCCCAGCATTTT
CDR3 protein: CASSQIAVSNQPQHF

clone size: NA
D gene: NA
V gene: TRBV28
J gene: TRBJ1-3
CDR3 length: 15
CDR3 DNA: TGTGCCAGCACCTACGAAGCCCTCTCTGGAAACACCATATATTTT
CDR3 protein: CASTYEALSGNTIYF

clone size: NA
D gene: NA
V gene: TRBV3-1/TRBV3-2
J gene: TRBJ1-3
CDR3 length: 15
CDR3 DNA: TGTGCCAGCAGCCAAGATACCGCACGGGGAAACACCATATATTTT
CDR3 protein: CASSQDTARGNTIYF

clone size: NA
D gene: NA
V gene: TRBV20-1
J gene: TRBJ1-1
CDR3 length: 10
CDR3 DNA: TGCAGTGCTAGTTTCGCTGAAGCTTTCTTT
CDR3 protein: CSASFAEAFF

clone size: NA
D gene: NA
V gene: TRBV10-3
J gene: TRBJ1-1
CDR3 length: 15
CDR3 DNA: TGTGCCACCACCGAAGCGGGGTCTATAAACACTGAAGCTTTCTTT
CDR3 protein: CATTEAGSINTEAFF

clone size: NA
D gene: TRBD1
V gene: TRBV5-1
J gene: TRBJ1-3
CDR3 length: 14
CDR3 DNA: TGCGCCAGCAGCCTCGGGACAGCTGGAAACACCATATATTTT
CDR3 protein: CASSLGTAGNTIYF

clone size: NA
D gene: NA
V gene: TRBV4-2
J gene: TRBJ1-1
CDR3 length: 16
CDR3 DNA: TGTGCCAGCAGCCAAGATTTCGGGGGGTCGAACACTGAAGCTTTCTTT
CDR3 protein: CASSQDFGGSNTEAFF